This entry concerns a single T cell receptor beta chain. Its antigen is currently unknown. Repertoires were generated with immunoSEQ multiplex PCR, while TCRdb's copy carries only in-frame clones and drops some. The sample includes 75,000 to 85,000 clones, over 75% seen only once; the top ten take just under 0.25%. The source of the sample is a study of OX40 agonist ivuxolimab in advanced cancers. Study-level information: Mean age 60 years, range about 20 to 79; around 80% male.

The CDR3 is 16 residues long. Germline V CDR1 and CDR2: SGDLS, YYNGEE. V lost 4 bases, J lost 4 bases, and 7 bases stayed unmatched. Findings of the study overall: Still undetermined is the antigen specificity of the expanded peripheral T cells.

This sequence originates from an adult with an advanced solid tumor such as melanoma, head and neck, liver or kidney cancer. The material sequenced was CD4+ or CD8+ T cells sorted from blood, taken in a trial of the OX40 agonist ivuxolimab. V is TRBV9 and J is TRBJ2-3, with 12 bases identical to TRBD2. CDR3 protein: CASSTRLAGDSDTQYF. In DNA form, the CDR3 reads TGTGCCAGCAGCACTAGACTAGCGGGAGACTCAGATACGCAGTATTTT.